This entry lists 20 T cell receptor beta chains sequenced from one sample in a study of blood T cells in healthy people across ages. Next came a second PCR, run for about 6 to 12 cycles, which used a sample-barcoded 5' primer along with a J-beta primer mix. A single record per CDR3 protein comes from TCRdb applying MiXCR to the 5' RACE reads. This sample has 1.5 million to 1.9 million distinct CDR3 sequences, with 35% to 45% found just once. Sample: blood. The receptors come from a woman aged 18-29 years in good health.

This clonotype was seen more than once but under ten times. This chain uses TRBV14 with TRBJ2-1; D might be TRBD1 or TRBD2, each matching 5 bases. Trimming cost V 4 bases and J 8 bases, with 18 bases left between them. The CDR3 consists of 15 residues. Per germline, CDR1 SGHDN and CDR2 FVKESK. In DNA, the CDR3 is TGTGCCAGCAGCCTTCCCGGGGCACCTTTGCATGAGCAGTTCTTC. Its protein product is CASSLPGAPLHEQFF.

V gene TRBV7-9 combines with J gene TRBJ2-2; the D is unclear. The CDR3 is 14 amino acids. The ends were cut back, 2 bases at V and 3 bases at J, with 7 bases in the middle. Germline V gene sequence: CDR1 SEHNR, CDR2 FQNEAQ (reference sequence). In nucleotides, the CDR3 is TGTGCCAGCAGCTTAAGTGGGTACACCGGGGAGCTGTTTTTT. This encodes CASSLSGYTGELFF. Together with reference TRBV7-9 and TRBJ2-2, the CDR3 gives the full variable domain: DTGVSQNPRHKITKRGQNVTFRCDPISEHNRLYWYRQTLGQGPEFLTYFQNEAQLEKSRLLSDRFSAERPKGSFSTLEIQRTEQGDSAMYLCASSLSGYTGELFFGEGSRLTVL.

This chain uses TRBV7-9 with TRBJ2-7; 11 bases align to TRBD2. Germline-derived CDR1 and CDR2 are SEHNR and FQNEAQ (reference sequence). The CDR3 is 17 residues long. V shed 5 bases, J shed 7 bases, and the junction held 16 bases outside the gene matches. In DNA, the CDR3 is TGTGCCAGCAGCCCGCGAGGGACTAGCGGAGCTAACAATGAGCAGTACTTC. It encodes CASSPRGTSGANNEQYF.

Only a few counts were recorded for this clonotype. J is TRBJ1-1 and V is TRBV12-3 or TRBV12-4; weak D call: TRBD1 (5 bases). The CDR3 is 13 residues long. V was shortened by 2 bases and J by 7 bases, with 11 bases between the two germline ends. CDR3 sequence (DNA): TGTGCCAGCAGTTTATTGGGGGGGTTTGAAGCTTTCTTT. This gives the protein CASSLLGGFEAFF.

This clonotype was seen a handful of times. The DNA of the CDR3 is TGTGCCAGCAAGCTAAGCGTAGGCCCCTACGAGCAGTACTTC. Protein product: CASKLSVGPYEQYF. This chain connects TRBV27 to TRBJ2-7; D gene uncertain. Germline V gene data show CDR1 as MNHEY and CDR2 as SMNVEV (reference sequence). Between the trimmed V and J ends, which lost 7 bases and 2 bases, there was a span of 15 bases. This CDR3 has 14 amino acids.

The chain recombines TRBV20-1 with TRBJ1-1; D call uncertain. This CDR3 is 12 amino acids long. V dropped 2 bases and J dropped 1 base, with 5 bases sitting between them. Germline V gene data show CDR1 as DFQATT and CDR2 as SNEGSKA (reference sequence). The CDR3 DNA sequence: TGCAGTGCTAGAATGCGGAACACTGAAGCTTTCTTT. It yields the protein CSARMRNTEAFF.

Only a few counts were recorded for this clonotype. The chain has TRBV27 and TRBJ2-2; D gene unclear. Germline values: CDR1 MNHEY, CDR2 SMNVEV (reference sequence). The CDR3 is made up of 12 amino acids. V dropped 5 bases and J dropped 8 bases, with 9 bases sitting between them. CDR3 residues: CASSVTGGELFF. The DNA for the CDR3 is TGTGCCAGCAGTGTAACCGGAGGGGAGCTGTTTTTT.

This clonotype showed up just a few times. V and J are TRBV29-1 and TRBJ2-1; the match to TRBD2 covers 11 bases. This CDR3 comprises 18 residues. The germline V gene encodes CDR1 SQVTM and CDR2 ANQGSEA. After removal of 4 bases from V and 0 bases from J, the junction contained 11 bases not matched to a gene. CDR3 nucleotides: TGCAGCGTTGTTTCGCTAGCGGGAGGCCGGAGCTCCTACAATGAGCAGTTCTTC. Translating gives CSVVSLAGGRSSYNEQFF.

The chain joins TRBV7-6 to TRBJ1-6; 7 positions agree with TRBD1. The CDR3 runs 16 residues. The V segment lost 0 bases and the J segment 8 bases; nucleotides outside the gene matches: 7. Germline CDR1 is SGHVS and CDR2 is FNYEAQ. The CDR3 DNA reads TGTGCCAGCAGCTTAGCGTGGACAGGAGAAGATTCACCCCTCCACTTT. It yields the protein CASSLAWTGEDSPLHF.

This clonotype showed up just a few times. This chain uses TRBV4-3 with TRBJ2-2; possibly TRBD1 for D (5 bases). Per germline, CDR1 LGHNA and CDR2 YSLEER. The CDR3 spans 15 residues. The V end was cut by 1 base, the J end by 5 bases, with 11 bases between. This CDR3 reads CASSQASGRTGELFF. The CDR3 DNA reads TGCGCCAGCAGCCAAGCTTCAGGGCGGACCGGGGAGCTGTTTTTT.

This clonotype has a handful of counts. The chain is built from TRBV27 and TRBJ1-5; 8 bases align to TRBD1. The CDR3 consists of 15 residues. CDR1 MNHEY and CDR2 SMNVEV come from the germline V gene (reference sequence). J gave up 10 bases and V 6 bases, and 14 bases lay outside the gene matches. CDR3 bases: TGTGCCAGCAGCCCTCTCTCGACAGGGGATGGTCCCCAGCATTTT. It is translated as CASSPLSTGDGPQHF.

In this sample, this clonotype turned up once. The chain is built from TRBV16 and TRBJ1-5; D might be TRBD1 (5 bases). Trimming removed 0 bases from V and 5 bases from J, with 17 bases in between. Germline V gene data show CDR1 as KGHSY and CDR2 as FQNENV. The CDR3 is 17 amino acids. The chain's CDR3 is CASSQSHADTGDQPQHF. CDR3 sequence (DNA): TGTGCCAGCAGCCAATCCCACGCGGACACGGGGGATCAGCCCCAGCATTTT. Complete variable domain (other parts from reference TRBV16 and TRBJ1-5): GEEVAQTPKHLVRGEGQKAKLYCAPIKGHSYVFWYQQVLKNEFKFLISFQNENVFDETGMPKERFSAKCLPNSPCSLEIQATKLEDSAVYFCASSQSHADTGDQPQHFGDGTRLSIL.

The CDR3 spells CASSWDRVTNEQFF. The CDR3 nucleotides read TGCGCCAGCAGCTGGGACAGGGTAACCAATGAGCAGTTCTTC. This chain links TRBV5-1 with TRBJ2-1; the match to TRBD1 covers 9 bases. Germline loops: CDR1 SGHRS, CDR2 YFSETQ. CDR3 length equals 14 residues. The ends lost 3 bases at V and 6 bases at J; junction bases unmatched: 4.

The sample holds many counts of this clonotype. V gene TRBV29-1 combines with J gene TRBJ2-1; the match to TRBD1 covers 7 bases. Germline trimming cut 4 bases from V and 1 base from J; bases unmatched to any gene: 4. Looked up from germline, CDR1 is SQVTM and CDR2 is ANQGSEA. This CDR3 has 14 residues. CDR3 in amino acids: CSVGGTVSYNEQFF. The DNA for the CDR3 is TGCAGCGTTGGGGGGACAGTGTCCTACAATGAGCAGTTCTTC.

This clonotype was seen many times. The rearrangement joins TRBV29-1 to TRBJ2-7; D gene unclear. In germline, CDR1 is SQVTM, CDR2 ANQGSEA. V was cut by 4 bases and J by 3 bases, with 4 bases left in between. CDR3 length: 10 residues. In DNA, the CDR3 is TGCAGCGTTGCCTGCTACGAGCAGTACTTC. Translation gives CSVACYEQYF.

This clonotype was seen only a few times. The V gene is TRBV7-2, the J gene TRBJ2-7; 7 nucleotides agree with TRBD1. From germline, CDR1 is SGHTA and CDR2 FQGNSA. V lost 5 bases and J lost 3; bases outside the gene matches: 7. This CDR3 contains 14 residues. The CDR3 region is CASSVRQGIYEQYF. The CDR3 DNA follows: TGTGCCAGCAGCGTAAGACAGGGTATCTACGAGCAGTACTTC.

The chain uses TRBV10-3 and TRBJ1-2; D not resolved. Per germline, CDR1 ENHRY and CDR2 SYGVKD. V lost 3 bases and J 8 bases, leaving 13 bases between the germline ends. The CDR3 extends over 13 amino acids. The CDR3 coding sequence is TGTGCCATCAGTGAAGCCCCCCTGAGCGGCTACACCTTC. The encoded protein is CAISEAPLSGYTF.

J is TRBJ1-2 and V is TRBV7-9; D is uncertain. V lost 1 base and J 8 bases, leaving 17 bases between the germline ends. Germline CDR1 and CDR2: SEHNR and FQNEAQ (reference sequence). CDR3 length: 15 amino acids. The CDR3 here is CASSLDYGEVAGYTF. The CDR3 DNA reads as TGTGCCAGCAGCTTAGATTACGGTGAGGTGGCGGGCTACACCTTC.

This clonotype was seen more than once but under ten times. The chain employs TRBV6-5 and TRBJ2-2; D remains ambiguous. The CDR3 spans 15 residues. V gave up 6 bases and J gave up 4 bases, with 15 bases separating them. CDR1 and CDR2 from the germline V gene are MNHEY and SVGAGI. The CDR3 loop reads CASSPKIAVTGELFF. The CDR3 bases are TGTGCCAGCAGCCCCAAGATAGCTGTCACCGGGGAGCTGTTTTTT.

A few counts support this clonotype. CDR3 protein: CASSLEWGENTEAFF. Written as DNA, the CDR3 is TGCGCCAGCAGCTTGGAGTGGGGCGAGAACACTGAAGCTTTCTTT. The V call is TRBV5-1, the J call TRBJ1-1; D perhaps matches TRBD1 (5 bases). Germline lookup yields CDR1 SGHRS and CDR2 YFSETQ. The V end was cut by 0 bases, the J end by 1 base, with 10 bases between. CDR3 length: 15 amino acids.